Given below is one T cell receptor (beta chain) in context. This sample is part of a study of identical twins. TCRdb itself ran the 5' RACE reads through MiXCR, one entry per CDR3 protein. The data show more than 1.5 million distinct CDR3 sequences, around 33% seen once. The CDR3 loop spans 14 amino acids. J was trimmed by 4 bases and V by 3 bases; bases with no gene match: 3. Germline assignment: CDR1 LNHNV and CDR2 YYDKDF (reference sequence). The V gene is TRBV15, the J gene TRBJ2-3; TRBD1 agrees at 8 bases. The clonotype was recovered from a newborn girl in good health. Input material: cord blood. The CDR3: CATSRDRDPDTQYF. CDR3 nucleotide sequence: TGTGCCACCAGCAGGGACAGGGACCCAGATACGCAGTATTTT.